Here is one T cell receptor (beta chain) with its context. What it binds is unknown. The data are from a study of cytomegalovirus exposure and HLA in healthy donors. V lost 7 bases, J lost 0 bases, and 4 bases lay in between. This CDR3 region has 11 residues. CDR1 and CDR2 (germline): SQVTM, ANQGSEA. Researchers ran the PCR with 60 Vbeta and 13 Jbeta primers. Repertoires were generated with immunoSEQ multiplex PCR, while TCRdb's copy carries only in-frame clones and drops some. The sample has approximately 140,000 clones; roughly three fifths are singletons. Broader study findings: For most TCR beta V segments, an earlier analysis put the productive rate at about 90% or about 30% of the time. It was confirmed in vitro that three of the CMV-associated chains were specific for CMV antigens.

This receptor was taken from a male donor in good health and CMV-seronegative. The V gene is TRBV29-1, the J gene TRBJ1-3; no firm D call. Sequencing was done on a sample of PBMCs. CDR3 in DNA: TGCAGCGGCGGCTCTGGAAACACCATATATTTT. This gives the protein CSGGSGNTIYF.